This is a list of T cell receptor beta chains from one sample in a study of CD8+ T cells in alopecia areata. Method: immunoSEQ multiplex PCR; TCRdb's copy keeps in-frame clones and lacks some. The table records 90,000 to 120,000 clones, around 84% of them present only once. This material consisted of CD8+ T cells sorted from blood, taken at week 24, from a patient treated with tofacitinib. These TCRs come from a human donor with alopecia areata. CDR3s include the opening cysteine and the closing phenylalanine or tryptophan. D genes are given only for firm matches. A clone size is listed for some rows: how often the clone was seen (once, few, many), or a class if it is expanded.

J: TRBJ1-1; D: -; V: TRBV6-5; size: -; CDR3: CASKHTQGNTEAFF; DNA: TGTGCCAGCAAACACACCCAGGGGAACACTGAAGCTTTCTTT
J: TRBJ2-1; D: TRBD2; V: TRBV2; size: -; CDR3: CASSVGLAGGVPYNEQFF; DNA: TGTGCCAGCAGTGTGGGACTAGCGGGGGGGGTCCCCTACAATGAGCAGTTCTTC
J: TRBJ2-7; D: -; V: TRBV27; size: few; CDR3: CASTFAGGTYYEQYF; DNA: TGTGCCAGCACCTTCGCTGGGGGAACCTACTACGAGCAGTACTTC
J: TRBJ2-1; D: -; V: TRBV15; size: -; CDR3: CATSRDRRRGSYNEQFF; DNA: TGTGCCACCAGCAGAGATCGGAGGCGCGGGTCCTACAATGAGCAGTTCTTC
J: TRBJ2-2; D: -; V: TRBV18; size: -; CDR3: CASSPNPLLLNTGELFF; DNA: TGTGCCAGCTCACCTAACCCTTTGTTGTTGAACACCGGGGAGCTGTTTTTT
J: TRBJ2-6; D: -; V: TRBV15; size: once; CDR3: CATSRDRDGTGANVLTF; DNA: TGTGCCACCAGCAGAGATCGCGACGGGACTGGGGCCAACGTCCTGACTTTC
J: TRBJ2-5; D: -; V: TRBV5-6; size: -; CDR3: CASSLTDAQETQYF; DNA: TGTGCCAGCAGCTTGACAGACGCTCAAGAGACCCAGTACTTC
J: TRBJ1-6; D: -; V: TRBV27; size: -; CDR3: CASSLYSPPVLYNSPLHF; DNA: TGTGCCAGCAGTTTATACTCCCCCCCCGTTTTGTATAATTCACCCCTCCACTTT
J: TRBJ2-5; D: -; V: TRBV7-6; size: -; CDR3: CASSLELRRQETQYF; DNA: TGTGCCAGCAGCTTAGAATTAAGACGCCAAGAGACCCAGTACTTC
J: TRBJ1-2; D: -; V: TRBV29-1; size: once; CDR3: CSVFQGGGASYGGYTF; DNA: TGCAGCGTTTTCCAAGGGGGGGGCGCGTCTTATGGTGGCTACACCTTC
J: TRBJ2-1; D: -; V: TRBV29-1; size: -; CDR3: CSVEEALRSPNEQFF; DNA: TGCAGCGTTGAAGAGGCTCTCCGTAGCCCCAATGAGCAGTTCTTC
J: TRBJ1-2; D: -; V: TRBV5-4; size: -; CDR3: CASSGTLANYGYTF; DNA: TGTGCCAGCAGCGGGACTCTGGCAAACTATGGCTACACCTTC
J: TRBJ2-1; D: -; V: TRBV19; size: -; CDR3: CASRSWGQDYNEQFF; DNA: TGTGCCAGTAGGTCGTGGGGGCAAGATTACAATGAGCAGTTCTTC
J: TRBJ1-2; D: TRBD1; V: TRBV23-1; size: -; CDR3: CASSHPDRGYGYTF; DNA: TGCGCCAGCAGTCACCCGGACAGGGGCTATGGCTACACCTTC
J: TRBJ2-7; D: -; V: TRBV29-1; size: -; CDR3: CSVGSTVSSYEQYF; DNA: TGCAGCGTTGGGTCGACCGTAAGCTCCTACGAGCAGTACTTC
J: TRBJ2-1; D: TRBD2; V: TRBV10-3; size: -; CDR3: CAISDSRTSGGVRYLEQFF; DNA: TGTGCCATCAGTGATAGTAGAACTAGCGGGGGGGTCAGATATCTGGAGCAGTTCTTC
J: TRBJ1-5; D: -; V: TRBV10-3; size: -; CDR3: CAISRSGERNQPQHF; DNA: TGTGCCATCAGTCGGTCGGGGGAACGCAATCAGCCCCAGCATTTT
J: TRBJ1-1; D: -; V: TRBV6-5; size: -; CDR3: CASSYSWRGHTEAFF; DNA: TGTGCCAGCAGTTACTCGTGGAGGGGACACACTGAAGCTTTCTTT
J: TRBJ2-6; D: -; V: TRBV7-2; size: -; CDR3: CASSLSVHGANVLTF; DNA: TGTGCCAGCAGCCTTAGCGTTCATGGGGCCAACGTCCTGACTTTC
J: TRBJ1-5; D: -; V: TRBV29-1; size: -; CDR3: CSVSQTGSHQPQHF; DNA: TGCAGCGTCTCCCAGACAGGATCGCATCAGCCCCAGCATTTT
J: TRBJ1-1; D: -; V: TRBV4-1; size: -; CDR3: CASSLWAENTEAFF; DNA: TGCGCCAGCAGCCTATGGGCCGAAAACACTGAAGCTTTCTTT
J: TRBJ2-3; D: -; V: TRBV6-5; size: -; CDR3: CASSPQGGDRYF; DNA: TGTGCCAGCAGCCCACAGGGAGGGGATCGGTATTTT